The present T cell receptor (beta chain) was sequenced within a study of cytomegalovirus exposure and HLA in healthy donors. About the research overall: Findings of an earlier analysis included around 100 million unique TCR beta sequences from some 200 million T cells.

In the PCR, 60 Vbeta and 13 Jbeta primers were used. TCRdb's copy holds only in-frame clones and misses some; the assay was immunoSEQ multiplex PCR. Here the sample spans about 180,000 clones, approximately 82% being singletons. V shed 6 bases and J 6 bases; nucleotides not matched to a gene: 9. Germline-derived CDR1 and CDR2 are KGHSH and LQKENI. The CDR3 runs to 14 residues. The study's findings and limits: Sequencing had likely introduced a cluster of highly shared sequence variants as an artifact.

On this clone: Its antigen is still unknown.

The chain recombines TRBV18 with TRBJ1-1, with 8 bases matching TRBD1. The source of this sequence is a girl aged 2-10 years in good health and CMV-seropositive. Input material: PBMCs. CDR3 residues: CASSGGQENAEAFF. The CDR3 nucleotides are TGTGCCAGCTCCGGGGGACAGGAAAACGCTGAAGCTTTCTTT.